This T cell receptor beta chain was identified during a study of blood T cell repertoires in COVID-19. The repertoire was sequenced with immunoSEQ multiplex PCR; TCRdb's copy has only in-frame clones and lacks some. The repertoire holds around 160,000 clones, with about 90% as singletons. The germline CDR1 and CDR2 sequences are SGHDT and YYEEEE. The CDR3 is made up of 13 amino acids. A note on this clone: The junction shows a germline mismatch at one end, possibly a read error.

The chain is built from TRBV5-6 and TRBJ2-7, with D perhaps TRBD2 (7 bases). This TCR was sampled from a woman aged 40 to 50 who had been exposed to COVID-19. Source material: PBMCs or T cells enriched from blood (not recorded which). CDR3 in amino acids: CASSSGGRVTRRF. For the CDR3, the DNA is TGTGCCAGCAGCTCGGGGGGCAGGGTAACGCGTAGGTTC.